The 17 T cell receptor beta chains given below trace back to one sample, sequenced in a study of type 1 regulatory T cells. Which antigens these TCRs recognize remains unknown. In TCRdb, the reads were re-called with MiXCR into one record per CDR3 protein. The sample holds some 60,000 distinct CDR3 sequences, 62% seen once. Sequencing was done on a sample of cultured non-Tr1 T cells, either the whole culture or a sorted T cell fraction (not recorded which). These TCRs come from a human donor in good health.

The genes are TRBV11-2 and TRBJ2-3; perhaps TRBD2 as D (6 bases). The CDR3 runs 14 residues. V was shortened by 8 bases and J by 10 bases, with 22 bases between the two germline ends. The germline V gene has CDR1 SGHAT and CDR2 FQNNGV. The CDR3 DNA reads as TGTGCCAGCTCCAAGAATGCGGGGACCAAAGCGCAGTATTTT. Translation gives CASSKNAGTKAQYF.

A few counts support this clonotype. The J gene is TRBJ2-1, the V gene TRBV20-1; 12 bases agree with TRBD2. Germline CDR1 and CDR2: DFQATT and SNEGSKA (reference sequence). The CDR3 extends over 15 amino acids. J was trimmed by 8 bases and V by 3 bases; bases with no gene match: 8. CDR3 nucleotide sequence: TGCAGTGCTAGGCGTCGGCTAGCGGGAGGGCATGAGCAGTTCTTC. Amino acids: CSARRRLAGGHEQFF.

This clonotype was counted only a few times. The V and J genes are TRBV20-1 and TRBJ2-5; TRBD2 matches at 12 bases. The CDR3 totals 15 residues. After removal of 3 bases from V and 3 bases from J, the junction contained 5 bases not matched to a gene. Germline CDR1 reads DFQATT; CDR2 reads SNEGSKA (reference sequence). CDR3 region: CSASGASGREETQYF. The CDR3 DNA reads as TGCAGTGCTAGCGGGGCTAGCGGGAGGGAAGAGACCCAGTACTTC.

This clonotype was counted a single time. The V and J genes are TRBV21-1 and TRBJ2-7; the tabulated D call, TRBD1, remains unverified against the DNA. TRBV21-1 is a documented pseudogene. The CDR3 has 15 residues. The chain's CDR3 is CASSKAGDRSYEQYF. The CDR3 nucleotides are TGTGCCAGCAGCAAAGCCGGAGACAGGTCCTACGAGCAGTACTTC.

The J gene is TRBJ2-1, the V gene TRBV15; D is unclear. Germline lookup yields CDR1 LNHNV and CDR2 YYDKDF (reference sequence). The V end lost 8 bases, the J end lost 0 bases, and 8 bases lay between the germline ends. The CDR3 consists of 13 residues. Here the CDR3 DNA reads TGTGCCACCTCGCAGATCTCCTACAATGAGCAGTTCTTC. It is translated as CATSQISYNEQFF.

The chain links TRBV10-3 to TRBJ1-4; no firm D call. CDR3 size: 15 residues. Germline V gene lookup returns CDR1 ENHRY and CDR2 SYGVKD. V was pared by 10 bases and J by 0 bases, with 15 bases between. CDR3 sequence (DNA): TGTGCCACCAAGTCGACCCGATCAACTAATGAAAAACTGTTTTTT. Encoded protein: CATKSTRSTNEKLFF.

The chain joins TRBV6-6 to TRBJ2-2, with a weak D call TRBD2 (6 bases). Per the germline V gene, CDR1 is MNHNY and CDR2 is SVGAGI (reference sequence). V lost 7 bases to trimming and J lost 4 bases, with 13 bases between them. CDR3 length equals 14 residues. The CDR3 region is CASTARRGTGELFF. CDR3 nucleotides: TGTGCCAGCACAGCCCGGAGGGGCACCGGGGAGCTGTTTTTT.

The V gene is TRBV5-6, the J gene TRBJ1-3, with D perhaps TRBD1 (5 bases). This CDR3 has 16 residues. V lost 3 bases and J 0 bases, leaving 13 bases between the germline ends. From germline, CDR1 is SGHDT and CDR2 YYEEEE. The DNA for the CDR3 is TGTGCCAGCAGCTCTCCGGGACGAAGCTCTGGAAACACCATATATTTT. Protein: CASSSPGRSSGNTIYF.

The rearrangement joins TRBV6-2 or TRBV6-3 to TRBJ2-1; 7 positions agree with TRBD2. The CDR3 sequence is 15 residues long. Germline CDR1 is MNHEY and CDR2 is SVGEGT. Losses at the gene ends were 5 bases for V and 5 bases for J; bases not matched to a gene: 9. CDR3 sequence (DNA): TGTGCCAGCAGTGCAGGACTAGGCCATGACAATGAGCAGTTCTTC. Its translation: CASSAGLGHDNEQFF.

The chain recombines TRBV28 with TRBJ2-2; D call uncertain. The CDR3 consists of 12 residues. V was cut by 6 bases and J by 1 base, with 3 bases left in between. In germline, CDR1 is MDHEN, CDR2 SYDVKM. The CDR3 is CASRLNTGELFF. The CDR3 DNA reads TGTGCCAGCAGGTTGAACACCGGGGAGCTGTTTTTT.

The CDR3 DNA follows: TGTGCCAGCTCAGTCGGGGCGGGAGATACGCAGTATTTT. Amino acids: CASSVGAGDTQYF. The genes are TRBV18 and TRBJ2-3; D may be TRBD1 or TRBD2 (5 bases each). The CDR3 length is 13 residues. The V end lost 5 bases, the J end lost 5 bases, and 11 bases lay between the germline ends. Germline CDR1 and CDR2: KGHSH and LQKENI.

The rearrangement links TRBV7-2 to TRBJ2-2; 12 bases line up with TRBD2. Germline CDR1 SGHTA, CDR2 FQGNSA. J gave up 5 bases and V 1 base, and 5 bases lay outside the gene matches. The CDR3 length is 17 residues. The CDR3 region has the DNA TGTGCCAGCAGCTTAGAATCACTAGCGGGAGGAACCGGGGAGCTGTTTTTT. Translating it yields CASSLESLAGGTGELFF.

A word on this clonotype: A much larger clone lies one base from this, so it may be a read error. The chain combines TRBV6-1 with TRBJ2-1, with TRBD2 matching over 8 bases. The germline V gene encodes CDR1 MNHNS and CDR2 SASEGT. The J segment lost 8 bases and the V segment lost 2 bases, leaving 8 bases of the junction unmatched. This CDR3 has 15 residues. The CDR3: CASSERSSGSHEQFF. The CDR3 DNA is TGTGCCAGCAGTGAAAGATCTAGCGGGTCTCATGAGCAGTTCTTC.

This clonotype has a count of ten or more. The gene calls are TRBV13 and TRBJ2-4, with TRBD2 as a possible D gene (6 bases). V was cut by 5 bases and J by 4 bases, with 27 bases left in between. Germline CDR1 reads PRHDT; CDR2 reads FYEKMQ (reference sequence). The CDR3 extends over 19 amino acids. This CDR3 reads CASSRYERELSKSKNIQYF. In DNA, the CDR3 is TGTGCCAGCAGCCGGTACGAACGGGAGCTGTCCAAATCGAAAAACATTCAGTACTTC.

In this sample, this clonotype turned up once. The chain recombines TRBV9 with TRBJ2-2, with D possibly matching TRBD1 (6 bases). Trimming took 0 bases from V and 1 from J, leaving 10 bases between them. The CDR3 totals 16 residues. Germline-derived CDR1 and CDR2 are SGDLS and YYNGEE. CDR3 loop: CASSVVAQGNTGELFF. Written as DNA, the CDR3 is TGTGCCAGCAGCGTAGTGGCACAGGGGAACACCGGGGAGCTGTTTTTT. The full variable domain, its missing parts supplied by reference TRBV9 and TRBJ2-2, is DSGVTQTPKHLITATGQRVTLRCSPRSGDLSVYWYQQSLDQGLQFLIQYYNGEERAKGNILERFSAQQFPDLHSELNLSSLELGDSALYFCASSVVAQGNTGELFFGEGSRLTVL.

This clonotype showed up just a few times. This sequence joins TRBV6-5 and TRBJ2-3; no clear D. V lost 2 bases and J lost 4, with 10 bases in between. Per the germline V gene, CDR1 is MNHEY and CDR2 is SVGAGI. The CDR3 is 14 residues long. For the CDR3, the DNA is TGTGCCAGCAGTTACGCGGTGGTTGCAGATACGCAGTATTTT. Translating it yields CASSYAVVADTQYF.

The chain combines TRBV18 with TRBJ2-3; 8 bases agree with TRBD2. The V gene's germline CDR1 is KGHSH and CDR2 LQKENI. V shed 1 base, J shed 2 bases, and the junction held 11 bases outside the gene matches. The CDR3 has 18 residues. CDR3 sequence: CASSPLPRIAGLTDTQYF. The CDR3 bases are TGTGCCAGCTCACCACTTCCCCGGATAGCGGGACTCACAGATACGCAGTATTTT.